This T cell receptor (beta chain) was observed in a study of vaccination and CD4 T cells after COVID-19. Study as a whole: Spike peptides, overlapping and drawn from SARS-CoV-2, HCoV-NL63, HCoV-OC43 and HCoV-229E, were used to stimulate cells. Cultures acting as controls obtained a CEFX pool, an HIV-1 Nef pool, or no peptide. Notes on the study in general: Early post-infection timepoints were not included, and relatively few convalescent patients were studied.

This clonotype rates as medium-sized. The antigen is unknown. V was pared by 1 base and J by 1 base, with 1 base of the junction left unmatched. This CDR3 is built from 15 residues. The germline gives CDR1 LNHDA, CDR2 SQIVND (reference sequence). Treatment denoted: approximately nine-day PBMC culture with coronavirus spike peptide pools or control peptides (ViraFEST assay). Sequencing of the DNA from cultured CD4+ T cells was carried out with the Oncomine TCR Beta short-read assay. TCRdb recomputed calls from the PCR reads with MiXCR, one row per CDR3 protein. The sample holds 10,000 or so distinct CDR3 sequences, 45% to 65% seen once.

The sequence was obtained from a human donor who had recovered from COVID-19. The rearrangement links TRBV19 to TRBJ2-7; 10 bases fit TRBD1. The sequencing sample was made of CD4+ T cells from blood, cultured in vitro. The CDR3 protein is CASSIGTGGSYEQYF. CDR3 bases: TGTGCCAGTAGTATAGGGACAGGGGGTTCCTACGAGCAGTACTTC.